This T cell receptor (beta chain) was documented in a study of PD-1 blockade in classical Hodgkin lymphoma. Whole-study findings and limits: Significantly greater TCR diversity emerged by C4D1 in CD4+ cells but not CD8+ cells. Any patient who commenced nivolumab under 1 year after ASCT was excluded. Newly diagnosed patients were reported to start with lower TCR diversity than healthy donors.

Every patient had relapsed following autologous stem cell transplantation, and cohorts differed in brentuximab vedotin exposure. Only in-frame clones appear in the TCRdb table, and some are missing; sequencing was by immunoSEQ multiplex PCR. The data hold some 100,000 clones, with roughly 92% observed a single time. The CDR3 loop spans 13 amino acids. The V end was cut by 3 bases, the J end by 8 bases, with 11 bases between. The germline V gene encodes CDR1 SNHLY and CDR2 FYNNEI. Notes on this clone: Its antigen is not identified.

This TCR derives from a human donor with classical Hodgkin lymphoma. The gene calls are TRBV2 and TRBJ2-1, with a possible D match to TRBD2 (5 bases). Source: peripheral blood mononuclear cells (PBMCs), taken at baseline. The CDR3 bases are TGTGCCAGCAGTGATGAGGGTTGGGATGAGCAGTTCTTC. Amino acids: CASSDEGWDEQFF.